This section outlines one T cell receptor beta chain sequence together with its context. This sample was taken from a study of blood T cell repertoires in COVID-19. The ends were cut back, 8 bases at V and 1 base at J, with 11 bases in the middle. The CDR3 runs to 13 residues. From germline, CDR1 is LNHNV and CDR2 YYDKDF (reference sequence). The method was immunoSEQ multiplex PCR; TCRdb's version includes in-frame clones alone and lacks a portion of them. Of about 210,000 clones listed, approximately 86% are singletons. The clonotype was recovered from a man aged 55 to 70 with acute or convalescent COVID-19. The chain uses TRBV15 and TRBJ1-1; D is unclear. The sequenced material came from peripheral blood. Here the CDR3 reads CATSGGPNTEAFF. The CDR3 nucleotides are TGTGCCACCTCCGGAGGCCCGAACACTGAAGCTTTCTTT.